This is a list of T cell receptor beta chains from one sample in a study of T cells in Graves' hyperthyroidism and ophthalmopathy. TCRdb analysed the multiplex PCR reads with MiXCR anew, one entry per CDR3 protein. The sample holds hundreds of thousands of distinct CDR3 sequences; under 15% are singletons and the top ten take 9.2%. Sequenced: blood. The receptors shown here come from a woman younger than 30 with Graves' hyperthyroidism. Each CDR3 is given with its conserved first and last residue. D genes are given only for firm matches. For some rows the clone size is stated as once, few or many, or as a class when expanded; others skip it.

J	D	V	size	DNA	CDR3
TRBJ1-1	.	TRBV28	many	TGTGCCAGCAGTGATGACGGGAACACTGAAGCTTTCTTT	CASSDDGNTEAFF
TRBJ2-7	TRBD1	TRBV7-9	many	TGTGCCAGCAGCTTAGCCCCGGGACAGGTGAACGAGCAGTACTTC	CASSLAPGQVNEQYF
TRBJ2-1	TRBD1	TRBV6-2/TRBV6-3	many	TGTGCCAGCAGATTCTCCGGGACAGGGGTCTTTGAGCAGTTCTTC	CASRFSGTGVFEQFF
TRBJ1-4	TRBD1	TRBV20-1	few	TGCAGTGCTAGGCCAGGGGGTGCAACTAATGAAAAACTGTTTTTT	CSARPGGATNEKLFF
TRBJ1-2	.	TRBV10-3	.	TGTGCCATCAGAAGACAGGAATCCTATCACGGCTACACCTTC	CAIRRQESYHGYTF
TRBJ2-5	.	TRBV19	.	TGTGCCAGTAGTTTTGGGGCCCCCTGGGGCCCCCAAGAGACCGAGTACTTC	CASSFGAPWGPQETEYF
TRBJ2-7	TRBD2	TRBV7-9	few	TGTGCCAGCAGCTCCCCTAGCGGGGACTCCTACGAGCAGTACTTC	CASSSPSGDSYEQYF
TRBJ1-2	.	TRBV11-2	many	TGTGCCAGCAGCCGGGGGGAAGGCTACACCTTC	CASSRGEGYTF
TRBJ2-7	TRBD2	TRBV6-2/TRBV6-3	.	TGTGCCAGCAGTTACTTACTCGAGCGGGAGGGCCGCTACGAGCAGTACTTC	CASSYLLEREGRYEQYF
TRBJ2-1	.	TRBV7-9	many	TGTGCCAGCAGCTTCAAGGACGGCCCTCATGATGAGCAGTTCTTC	CASSFKDGPHDEQFF
TRBJ2-7	.	TRBV11-2	.	TGTGCCAGCAGCCCAGTTCGCGGGCGGGACACCTACGAGCAGTACTTC	CASSPVRGRDTYEQYF
TRBJ1-4	.	TRBV15	few	TGTGCCACCAGCAGAGATCGAGGGGGGATTGAAAAACTGTTTTTT	CATSRDRGGIEKLFF
TRBJ1-2	.	TRBV28	.	TGTGCCAGCTCGGGATCTTCACCGGGCTACACCTTC	CASSGSSPGYTF
TRBJ1-6	.	TRBV2	.	TGTGCCAGCAGCGAAGACGGGAGCTCCTATAATTCACCCCTCCACTTT	CASSEDGSSYNSPLHF
TRBJ1-1	.	TRBV18	many	TGTGCCAGCTCCCCAGGGGCCTACACGGACACTGAAGCTTTCTTT	CASSPGAYTDTEAFF
TRBJ1-6	.	TRBV5-1	few	TGCGCCAGCAGCGCGGGAGATCGGAATTCACCCCTCCACTTT	CASSAGDRNSPLHF
TRBJ1-3	.	TRBV30	many	TGTGCCTGGAGTGTTAGTCCGGCAGGAAACACCATATATTTT	CAWSVSPAGNTIYF
TRBJ1-1	.	TRBV29-1	many	TGCAGCGTTGTGGACAGTTTTCACCGGAACACTGAAGCTTTCTTT	CSVVDSFHRNTEAFF
TRBJ2-7	.	TRBV13	many	TGTGCCAGCAGCTCGACAATTTCAACCTACGAGCAGTACTTC	CASSSTISTYEQYF
TRBJ1-5	.	TRBV15	once	TGTGCCACCAGCAGAGCAAAGGCCCCCAATCAGCCCCAGCATTTT	CATSRAKAPNQPQHF
TRBJ1-2	.	TRBV6-9	.	TGTGCCAGCAGTTTCGACAGCGGAGGTTATGGCTACACCTTC	CASSFDSGGYGYTF
TRBJ2-7	TRBD1	TRBV20-1	many	TGCAGTGCTCGCTCGGGACAGGGTTATCACGAGCAGTACTTC	CSARSGQGYHEQYF
TRBJ2-2	.	TRBV5-1	many	TGCGCCAGCAGGGCACAGGGAAGCAGAGGCGGGGAGCTGTTTTTT	CASRAQGSRGGELFF
TRBJ2-3	TRBD2	TRBV5-4	few	TGTGCCAGCACCCTAGCGATGGGAGGGACAGATACGCAGTATTTT	CASTLAMGGTDTQYF
TRBJ2-4	TRBD1	TRBV20-1	many	TGCAGTGCTAACTCCGGGACAGGCCCCGGAAACATTCAGTACTTC	CSANSGTGPGNIQYF
TRBJ1-2	TRBD1	TRBV10-3	many	TGTGCCATCAGTGAGTCGATATCGAGGAACAGGGGCTATGGCTACACCTTC	CAISESISRNRGYGYTF
TRBJ2-1	TRBD1	TRBV29-1	many	TGCAGCGTCGCATTGGGACAGACCTACAATGAGCAGTTCTTC	CSVALGQTYNEQFF
TRBJ1-3	.	TRBV28	many	TGTGCCAGCAGTTTCCCGACAGGATACGGAAACACCATATATTTT	CASSFPTGYGNTIYF
TRBJ1-5	.	TRBV3-1	many	TGTGCCAGCAGCCAAATAGCAGGACAGCCCCAGCATTTT	CASSQIAGQPQHF
TRBJ1-6	.	TRBV19	few	TGTGCCAGTAGTATTGCGGATTCACCCCTCCACTTT	CASSIADSPLHF
TRBJ2-1	.	TRBV12-3/TRBV12-4	many	TGTGCCAGCAGTTTAAGCGTTTCCTACAATGAGCAGTTCTTC	CASSLSVSYNEQFF
TRBJ2-7	TRBD2	TRBV20-1	many	TGCAGTGCTAGACCAATAGCGGGGGACCCCGACGAGCAGTACTTC	CSARPIAGDPDEQYF
TRBJ1-5	.	TRBV27	many	TGTGCCAGCAAGAGGGAAGGTCAGCCCCAGCATTTT	CASKREGQPQHF
TRBJ2-3	TRBD2	TRBV9	few	TGTGCCAGCAGCGCCACTAGCGGGGGGTGGGCAGATACGCAGTATTTT	CASSATSGGWADTQYF
TRBJ2-7	TRBD2	TRBV28	.	TGTGCCAGCAGCCTCAGCGGGAGGGCCGGATACGAGCAGTACTTC	CASSLSGRAGYEQYF
TRBJ1-2	.	TRBV19	many	TGTGCCAGTAGTATAGGGGGGGTATCCTATGGCTACACCTTC	CASSIGGVSYGYTF
TRBJ2-1	TRBD2	TRBV7-3	.	TGTGCCAGCAGCCCCGGACTAGCGGGCCTGTCCTACAATGAGCAGTTCTTC	CASSPGLAGLSYNEQFF
TRBJ1-5	.	TRBV20-1	many	TGCAGTGCTAGAGATCTTACGGGATATAGCAATCAGCCCCAGCATTTT	CSARDLTGYSNQPQHF
TRBJ2-1	.	TRBV19	.	TGTGCCAGTAGTAGCTCAGGGGTCGTAACGAAGTTCTTC	CASSSSGVVTKFF
TRBJ1-2	TRBD1	TRBV6-1	few	TGTGCCAGCAGTGCCACGGGACAGGGGTATGGCTACACCTTC	CASSATGQGYGYTF
TRBJ2-7	TRBD1	TRBV7-8	many	TGTGCCAGCAGCTTTGCCGGGACAGGGTTCTACGAGCAGTACTTC	CASSFAGTGFYEQYF
TRBJ1-5	TRBD1	TRBV7-9	.	TGTGCCAGCAGCTTCGGACAGGGGGTCTATCAGCCCCAGCATTTT	CASSFGQGVYQPQHF
TRBJ1-2	TRBD1	TRBV12-3/TRBV12-4	.	TGTGCCAGCATCCGGACAGGGGGCAACTATGGCTACACCTTC	CASIRTGGNYGYTF
TRBJ1-5	.	TRBV19	.	TGTGCCAGTAGTTTCCAGATTGGCGGCAATCAGCCCCAGCATTTT	CASSFQIGGNQPQHF